This T cell receptor (beta chain) was identified during a study of cytomegalovirus exposure and HLA in healthy donors. Broader study findings: Later analysis demonstrated an association between a missense DCLRE1C variant and TCR beta V- and J-gene trimming. Follow-up analysis seemed to connect common viral pathogens with several of the most significant clusters identified. Later work found most CMV-associated TCR beta chains apparently HLA-restricted.

V shed 4 bases and J 8 bases; nucleotides not matched to a gene: 13. CDR1 is GTSNPN, CDR2 SVGIG, per germline (reference sequence). The CDR3 has 15 amino acids. Primers: 60 Vbeta forward and 13 Jbeta reverse. The table came from immunoSEQ multiplex PCR; TCRdb's copy has only in-frame clones and leaves some out. Among roughly 200,000 clones listed, 85% to 90% were seen once. As regards this clone: Its antigen is currently unknown.

This receptor was obtained from a man aged 25-45 years in good health and CMV-seronegative. J is TRBJ2-1 and V is TRBV30, with 8 nucleotides matching TRBD2. The sample taken for sequencing was PBMCs. This CDR3 reads CAWTPGTSGAYEQFF. The DNA of the CDR3 is TGTGCCTGGACCCCGGGTACTAGCGGAGCGTATGAGCAGTTCTTC. Full variable domain (remainder filled in from reference TRBV30 and TRBJ2-1): SQTIHQWPATLVQPVGSPLSLECTVEGTSNPNLYWYRQAAGRGLQLLFYSVGIGQISSEVPQNLSASRPQDRQFILSSKKLLLSDSGFYLCAWTPGTSGAYEQFFGPGTRLTVL.